This T cell receptor beta chain comes out of a study of beta chain features in type 1 diabetes. At the level of the study: The study found patients and healthy donors alike in age, gender and cell yields.

Trimming stripped 6 bases from V and 5 bases from J, with 2 bases between. Germline CDR1 and CDR2: LGHNA and YSLEER. This CDR3 is built from 9 residues. Every isolated RNA sample was fully reverse transcribed, so sequencing captured expressed TCRB transcripts. Method: immunoSEQ multiplex PCR; TCRdb's copy keeps in-frame clones and lacks some. The data contain about 660,000 clones, 11% to 15% of them singletons. General study points: TCRB CDR3s from Type 1 diabetes patients were moderately but significantly shorter in all four CD4+ subsets.

In regard to this clone: Its target is unknown.

Sequenced: naive CD4+ T cells from blood. The chain recombines TRBV4-3 with TRBJ2-7; D remains ambiguous. The clonotype originates from a man between 18 and 29 years old with type 1 diabetes. The CDR3, as DNA: TGCGCCAGCAGGCACGAGCAGTACTTC. Protein: CASRHEQYF.